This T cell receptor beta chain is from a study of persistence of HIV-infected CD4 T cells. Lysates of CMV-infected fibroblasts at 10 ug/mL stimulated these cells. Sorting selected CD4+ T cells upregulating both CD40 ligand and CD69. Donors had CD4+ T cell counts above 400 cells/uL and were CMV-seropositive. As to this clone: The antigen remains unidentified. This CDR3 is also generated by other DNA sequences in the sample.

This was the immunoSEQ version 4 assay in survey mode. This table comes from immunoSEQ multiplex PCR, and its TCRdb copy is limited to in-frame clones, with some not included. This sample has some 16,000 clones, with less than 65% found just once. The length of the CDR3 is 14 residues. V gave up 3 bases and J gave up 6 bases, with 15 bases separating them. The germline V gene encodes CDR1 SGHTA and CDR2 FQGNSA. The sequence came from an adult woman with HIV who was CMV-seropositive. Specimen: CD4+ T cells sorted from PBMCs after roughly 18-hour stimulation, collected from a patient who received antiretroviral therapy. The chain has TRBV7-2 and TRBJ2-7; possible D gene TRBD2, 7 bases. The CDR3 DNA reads TGTGCCAGCAGCTTGGGGGGAGGGGGTCTCGAGCAGTACGTC. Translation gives CASSLGGGGLEQYV.